These T cell receptor beta chains were read from a single sample in a study of CD8+CD57+ T cells in acquired aplastic anemia. TCRdb re-called the reads through MiXCR, storing one row per CDR3 protein. The repertoire includes around 430,000 distinct CDR3 sequences, around 33% of them detected once, and about 0.8% sits in the top ten. The sample was sorted CD4+, CD8+, or CD8+CD57+ T cells (not recorded which) from PBMCs. Every receptor here comes from a human donor with aplastic anemia. Both conserved end residues are part of each CDR3. A D gene is named only where the DNA matches it firmly. Some rows have no size entry. The others give once, few or many, or a class for an expanded clone.

v_call	j_call	clone_size	d_call	cdr3_nt	cdr3_aa
TRBV29-1	TRBJ2-7	many	TRBD2	TGCAGCGTTGAGGGACTAACATACGAGCAGTACTTC	CSVEGLTYEQYF
TRBV28	TRBJ2-7	.	.	TGTGCCAGCAGTTCGCCAGGATCTCGGTACGAGCAGTACTTC	CASSSPGSRYEQYF
TRBV3-1	TRBJ1-2	few	.	TGTGCCAGCAGCCCTTTACAAAGGGTTAGCAGCTACACCTTC	CASSPLQRVSSYTF
TRBV19	TRBJ2-3	.	.	TGTGCCGGTAGCGAAGTAGATACGCAGTATTTT	CAGSEVDTQYF
TRBV2	TRBJ2-1	.	TRBD1	TGTGCCAGCAGCGCCGAGGACAGGGAGTACAATGGGCAGTTCTTC	CASSAEDREYNGQFF
TRBV19	TRBJ2-1	many	.	TGTGCCAGTAGTATCTGGGAAAACTACAATGAGCAGTTCTTC	CASSIWENYNEQFF
TRBV5-6	TRBJ2-7	.	TRBD1	TGTGCCAGCAGCCCAGGAGGACAGGGCTACGAGCAGTACTTC	CASSPGGQGYEQYF
TRBV20-1	TRBJ2-1	.	.	TGCAGTGCTAGAGATCTCGGCGGGGCGGGCAATGAGCAGTTCTTC	CSARDLGGAGNEQFF
TRBV5-1	TRBJ1-1	.	TRBD1	TGCGCCAGCAGATTGGACAGGGACACTGAAGCTTTCTTT	CASRLDRDTEAFF
TRBV15	TRBJ1-1	many	.	TGTGCCACCAGCAGACAGGAGAACACTGAAGCTTTCTTT	CATSRQENTEAFF
TRBV9	TRBJ2-7	.	.	TGTGCCAGCAGCGTAGGGCCCCAGGGTTTCAACGAGCAGTGCTTC	CASSVGPQGFNEQCF
TRBV12-3/TRBV12-4	TRBJ1-2	many	TRBD1	TGTGCCAGCAGTTCACACAGGGGAGGCTACACCTTC	CASSSHRGGYTF
TRBV5-6	TRBJ2-7	many	.	TGTGCCAGCAGCTTGGGTCGGGGAAAGGAGCAGTACTTC	CASSLGRGKEQYF
TRBV10-1	TRBJ2-2	.	.	TGCGCCAGCAGTGATGGCGGGAATTTCGGGGAGCTGTTTTTT	CASSDGGNFGELFF
TRBV5-1	TRBJ2-7	few	TRBD1	TGCGCCAGCAGCTTAAGGACAGGGCTCTTTCTAGACGAGCAGTACTTC	CASSLRTGLFLDEQYF
TRBV6-5	TRBJ2-7	.	.	TGTGCCAGCAGTTACTCGATGGACCCCTCCTACGAGCAGTACTTC	CASSYSMDPSYEQYF
TRBV10-1	TRBJ1-1	many	.	TGCGCCAGGAGAGGAGGGTTCCGAAACACTGAAGCTTTCTTT	CARRGGFRNTEAFF
TRBV19	TRBJ1-1	.	.	TGTGCCAGTAGTCCGTATATAGGGGCAGTCGACACTGAAGCTTTCTTT	CASSPYIGAVDTEAFF
TRBV19	TRBJ2-1	once	.	TGTGCCAGCAGCTTAGAACGGATGGGGGTGCAGTTCTTC	CASSLERMGVQFF
TRBV7-3	TRBJ2-2	.	TRBD1	TGTGCCAGCGGCTCACTCGACTACAGGGGCGGGGAGCTGTTTTTT	CASGSLDYRGGELFF
TRBV11-2	TRBJ1-2	.	.	TGTGCCAGCAGCTCCGAAGACTATGGCTACACCTTC	CASSSEDYGYTF
TRBV5-1	TRBJ2-5	many	.	TGCGCCAGCAGCTTGTCCCAAGAGACCCAGTACTTC	CASSLSQETQYF
TRBV5-1	TRBJ2-3	.	TRBD2	TGCGCCAGCAGCTCTCCCATTAGCGGGGGGGCCTTCGCAGATACGCAGTATTTT	CASSSPISGGAFADTQYF
TRBV2	TRBJ1-6	many	TRBD1	TGTGCCAGCAGGAAGGGGGACAGCAATAATTCACCCCTCCACTTT	CASRKGDSNNSPLHF
TRBV19	TRBJ1-6	many	.	TGTGCCAGTAGTTCGGACACCCCTTCACCCCTCCACTTT	CASSSDTPSPLHF
TRBV7-9	TRBJ2-5	.	.	TGTGCCAGCAGCCCGATAAGGGACATTAGGGCGACCCAGTACTTC	CASSPIRDIRATQYF
TRBV29-1	TRBJ2-2	.	TRBD1	TGCAGCGTTGAAGATCGCGACAGGGGGGTCGGGGAGCTGTTTTTT	CSVEDRDRGVGELFF
TRBV9	TRBJ1-2	many	.	TGTGCCAGCAGCGCCCTCGGAGGGGGGTGCACCTTC	CASSALGGGCTF
TRBV12-3/TRBV12-4	TRBJ2-1	.	.	TGTGCCAGCAGTTTAGTGGCGGGTCGCTCCTACAATGAGCAGTTCTTC	CASSLVAGRSYNEQFF